The 25 T cell receptor beta chains given below trace back to one sample, sequenced in a study of beta chain features in type 1 diabetes. The whole isolated RNA underwent reverse transcription, so sequencing captured expressed TCRB transcripts. Libraries were prepared by immunoSEQ multiplex PCR; TCRdb keeps only in-frame clonotypes and omits some of them. Of more than 120,000 clones listed, 10% were seen once; the top ten hold approximately 1.3%. Sequenced material: naive CD4+ T cells from blood. The receptor set was obtained from a man aged 18-30 years in good health.

J is TRBJ1-1 and V is TRBV19; TRBD1 aligns across 8 bases. Germline values: CDR1 LNHDA, CDR2 SQIVND (reference sequence). The trim removed 3 bases at V and 7 bases at J, leaving 10 bases unmatched. This CDR3 contains 15 residues. The CDR3 here is CASSILDRVIDEAFF. CDR3 nucleotides: TGTGCCAGTAGTATCCTGGACAGGGTTATAGATGAAGCTTTCTTT.

V and J are TRBV7-9 and TRBJ1-2; D is possibly TRBD1 (5 bases). Between the trimmed V and J ends, which lost 1 base and 1 base, there was a span of 16 bases. Germline V gene sequence: CDR1 SEHNR, CDR2 FQNEAQ (reference sequence). This CDR3 has 17 amino acids. The CDR3 spells CASSLGGVGHFNYGYTF. Here the CDR3 DNA reads TGTGCCAGCAGCTTAGGGGGGGTAGGACATTTTAACTATGGCTACACCTTC.

The chain recombines TRBV6-1 with TRBJ1-2; D remains unclear. V shed 1 base and J shed 6 bases, with 12 bases lying between them. Per germline, CDR1 MNHNS and CDR2 SASEGT. The CDR3 loop spans 14 amino acids. For the CDR3, the DNA is TGTGCCAGCAGTGAAGGGCTTCTGAAAGATGGCTACACCTTC. Translation: CASSEGLLKDGYTF.

This clone showed up just a few times. The chain is built from TRBV27 and TRBJ1-6; weak D call: TRBD1 (6 bases). The germline V gene encodes CDR1 MNHEY and CDR2 SMNVEV (reference sequence). The CDR3 has 14 amino acids. V dropped 6 bases and J dropped 10 bases, with 16 bases sitting between them. The CDR3 loop reads CASRRRGGGSPLHF. In nucleotides, the CDR3 is TGTGCCAGCAGGAGGCGAGGGGGTGGATCACCCCTCCACTTT.

This clone was seen repeatedly, ten times or more. This rearrangement joins TRBV29-1 to TRBJ2-3; TRBD1 matches at 7 bases. V gave up 4 bases and J gave up 8 bases; unmatched junction bases: 12. This CDR3 has 14 residues. Germline V gene data show CDR1 as SQVTM and CDR2 as ANQGSEA. The CDR3 region is CSVADRLTGVTQYF. In nucleotides, the CDR3 is TGCAGCGTTGCGGACAGGTTAACAGGTGTTACGCAGTATTTT.

This clone was seen a handful of times. V and J are TRBV18 and TRBJ2-7; 10 nucleotides align to TRBD1. V lost 4 bases, J lost 2 bases, and 2 bases stayed unmatched. The CDR3 covers 14 residues. Per the germline V gene, CDR1 is KGHSH and CDR2 is LQKENI. The CDR3 is CASSQDRGTYEQYF. CDR3 sequence (DNA): TGTGCCAGCTCACAGGACAGGGGGACCTACGAGCAGTACTTC.

This clone was observed a handful of times. The J gene is TRBJ2-1, the V gene TRBV5-6; 9 bases agree with TRBD2. Trimming removed 4 bases from V and 3 bases from J; junction bases left unmatched: 5. Germline CDR1 and CDR2: SGHDT and YYEEEE. The CDR3 totals 15 residues. The CDR3 region is CASSPLAGHYNEQFF. CDR3 bases: TGTGCCAGCAGCCCGCTAGCGGGGCACTACAATGAGCAGTTCTTC.

The chain employs TRBV9 and TRBJ1-2; perhaps TRBD1 as D (5 bases). The CDR3 sequence is 16 residues long. Germline loops: CDR1 SGDLS, CDR2 YYNGEE. V was shortened by 3 bases and J by 4 bases, with 19 bases between the two germline ends. The CDR3 coding sequence is TGTGCCAGCAGCGCAGGCCATGAAGGGGCAGCCTATGGCTACACCTTC. Translated, it gives CASSAGHEGAAYGYTF. Based on the CDR3 plus reference TRBV9 and TRBJ1-2, the full variable domain is DSGVTQTPKHLITATGQRVTLRCSPRSGDLSVYWYQQSLDQGLQFLIQYYNGEERAKGNILERFSAQQFPDLHSELNLSSLELGDSALYFCASSAGHEGAAYGYTFGSGTRLTVV.

This clone was seen only a few times. Here the CDR3 DNA reads TGTGCCAGCTCACCACTCCAGGGGCCCCACGAGCAGTACTTC. Amino acids: CASSPLQGPHEQYF. V usage is TRBV18 and J usage is TRBJ2-7, with D perhaps TRBD1 (6 bases). The CDR3 consists of 14 residues. Between the trimmed V and J ends, which lost 1 base and 5 bases, there was a span of 12 bases. Germline CDR1 KGHSH, CDR2 LQKENI.

This clone was counted between two and nine times. The chain joins TRBV9 to TRBJ2-5, with 12 bases that match TRBD2. The V gene's germline CDR1 is SGDLS and CDR2 YYNGEE. V lost 4 bases and J lost 5; bases outside the gene matches: 3. There are 14 residues in the CDR3. The DNA of the CDR3 is TGTGCCAGCAGCCCCGGACTAGCGGGGGAGACCCAGTACTTC. As protein: CASSPGLAGETQYF.

This clone appeared a few times. The rearrangement joins TRBV18 to TRBJ2-1; TRBD2 aligns across 10 bases. Germline V gene lookup returns CDR1 KGHSH and CDR2 LQKENI. The V gene end was trimmed by 2 bases and the J gene end by 4 bases; junction bases not matched to a gene: 2. This CDR3 is 15 amino acids long. The CDR3 sequence is CASSPVAGGYNEQFF. The CDR3 nucleotides are TGTGCCAGCTCACCAGTAGCGGGGGGTTACAATGAGCAGTTCTTC. The whole variable domain, remainder taken from reference TRBV18 and TRBJ2-1, is NAGVMQNPRHLVRRRGQEARLRCSPMKGHSHVYWYRQLPEEGLKFMVYLQKENIIDESGMPKERFSAEFPKEGPSILRIQQVVRGDSAAYFCASSPVAGGYNEQFFGPGTRLTVL.

This clone occurred a few times. J is TRBJ2-1 and V is TRBV18; 11 nucleotides match TRBD1. CDR1 is KGHSH and CDR2 is LQKENI in the germline V gene. With V trimmed by 6 bases and J by 7 bases, 8 bases remained unmatched. The CDR3 runs to 15 residues. The CDR3 loop reads CASSLRTGGFNEQFF. In nucleotides, the CDR3 is TGTGCCAGCTCCCTAAGGACAGGGGGCTTTAATGAGCAGTTCTTC.

This clone was seen a few times. The J gene is TRBJ1-2, the V gene TRBV19; D is undetermined. This CDR3 comprises 10 residues. Trimming removed 4 bases at V and 14 bases at J, with 11 bases between. The germline gives CDR1 LNHDA, CDR2 SQIVND (reference sequence). In DNA form, the CDR3 reads TGTGCCAGTAGTAAGCCCGGCAGGACCTTC. This translates into CASSKPGRTF.

This rearrangement joins TRBV30 to TRBJ1-1; TRBD1 matches at 10 bases. V dropped 5 bases and J dropped 4; count of bases not matched to a gene: 4. The CDR3 runs to 13 residues. Per germline, CDR1 GTSNPN and CDR2 SVGIG (reference sequence). The DNA of the CDR3 is TGTGCCTGGGTGACAGGGGGCGTCACTGAAGCTTTCTTT. This sequence encodes CAWVTGGVTEAFF.

This clone was counted a few times. The rearrangement joins TRBV27 to TRBJ1-5; 7 bases are shared with TRBD1. The CDR3 extends over 13 amino acids. The V gene end was trimmed by 8 bases and the J gene end by 4 bases; junction bases not matched to a gene: 5. Germline V gene lookup returns CDR1 MNHEY and CDR2 SMNVEV (reference sequence). The CDR3 spells CASRMTGNQPQHF. The CDR3 DNA is TGTGCCAGCCGAATGACAGGGAATCAGCCCCAGCATTTT.

The rearrangement joins TRBV30 to TRBJ2-2, with no clear D. The CDR3 contains 14 residues. V was pared by 4 bases and J by 4 bases, with 13 bases between. In germline, CDR1 is GTSNPN, CDR2 SVGIG (reference sequence). CDR3 coding DNA: TGTGCCTGGACTAAGGCTAGTGGCACCGGGGAGCTGTTTTTT. It codes for CAWTKASGTGELFF.

This clone was seen a few times. This chain links TRBV4-2 with TRBJ1-6; D is uncertain. The germline CDR1 and CDR2 sequences are LGHNA and YNFKEQ. The length of the CDR3 is 17 residues. V was shortened by 0 bases and J by 13 bases, with 22 bases between the two germline ends. This CDR3 reads CASSQDLEGYQRYPLHF. CDR3 DNA: TGTGCCAGCAGCCAAGATCTGGAGGGCTATCAGCGATACCCCCTCCACTTT.

This clone showed up just a few times. The chain combines TRBV19 with TRBJ1-2, with 7 bases identical to TRBD1. This CDR3 is 14 amino acids long. Per germline, CDR1 LNHDA and CDR2 SQIVND (reference sequence). Unmatched junction bases numbered 10, after V lost 8 bases and J lost 4 bases. The CDR3 loop reads CASQIPGQPYGYTF. In DNA, the CDR3 is TGTGCCAGTCAAATACCGGGACAGCCCTATGGCTACACCTTC.

This clone came up a few times. V usage is TRBV6-6 and J usage is TRBJ2-7, with a possible D match to TRBD2 (5 bases). The germline V gene encodes CDR1 MNHNY and CDR2 SVGAGI (reference sequence). This CDR3 region has 14 residues. The ends were cut back, 0 bases at V and 4 bases at J, with 10 bases in the middle. CDR3 nucleotide sequence: TGTGCCAGCAGTTACTCGAGGACTTCATACGAGCAGTACTTC. The encoded protein is CASSYSRTSYEQYF.

The chain is built from TRBV5-1 and TRBJ2-2; 10 bases map to TRBD1. Germline trimming cut 4 bases from V and 6 bases from J; bases unmatched to any gene: 9. Germline V gives CDR1 SGHRS, CDR2 YFSETQ. The CDR3 has 16 residues. CDR3 region: CASSPVLGQGAGELFF. The CDR3 bases are TGCGCCAGCAGCCCCGTATTAGGACAGGGGGCCGGGGAGCTGTTTTTT.

This sequence joins TRBV5-8 and TRBJ1-5; perhaps TRBD1 as D (5 bases). Per the germline V gene, CDR1 is SGHTS and CDR2 is YDEGEE. Between the trimmed V and J ends, which lost 4 bases and 4 bases, there was a span of 15 bases. This CDR3 has 15 residues. The CDR3 nucleotides are TGTGCCAGCAGCCATCCGGGACTACCGAATCAGCCCCAGCATTTT. It is translated as CASSHPGLPNQPQHF.

The table lists this clone with many counts. The chain is built from TRBV7-2 and TRBJ1-2; D might be TRBD1 (6 bases). Trimming cost V 3 bases and J 7 bases, with 12 bases left between them. The CDR3 extends over 13 amino acids. Germline V gene data show CDR1 as SGHTA and CDR2 as FQGNSA. CDR3 loop: CASSFDRSAGYTF. Here the CDR3 DNA reads TGTGCCAGCAGCTTTGACAGGTCGGCTGGCTACACCTTC.

The CDR3, as DNA: TGTGCCTGGAGACAAACCGGGACAGTCAATCAGCCCCAGCATTTT. It encodes CAWRQTGTVNQPQHF. This chain links TRBV30 with TRBJ1-5, with 7 bases fitting TRBD1. Unmatched junction bases numbered 8, after V lost 3 bases and J lost 3 bases. Germline CDR1 GTSNPN, CDR2 SVGIG (reference sequence). The CDR3 runs to 15 residues. The full variable domain, with the rest looked up from reference TRBV30 and TRBJ1-5, is SQTIHQWPATLVQPVGSPLSLECTVEGTSNPNLYWYRQAAGRGLQLLFYSVGIGQISSEVPQNLSASRPQDRQFILSSKKLLLSDSGFYLCAWRQTGTVNQPQHFGDGTRLSIL.

A few counts support this clone. The chain recombines TRBV19 with TRBJ2-2; possible D gene TRBD1, 6 bases. Trimming cost V 8 bases and J 5 bases, with 18 bases left between them. The CDR3 extends over 15 amino acids. Germline assignment: CDR1 LNHDA and CDR2 SQIVND (reference sequence). This CDR3 reads CASRPSTGDTGELFF. The CDR3 DNA is TGTGCCAGTCGCCCTTCGACAGGAGATACCGGGGAGCTGTTTTTT.

Only a few counts were recorded for this clone. The V and J genes are TRBV7-8 and TRBJ1-6, with a tentative D call TRBD1 (5 bases). There are 16 residues in the CDR3. Germline values: CDR1 SGHVS, CDR2 FQNEAQ. Between the trimmed V and J ends, which lost 5 bases and 8 bases, there was a span of 19 bases. CDR3 sequence: CASSLRVTSSDSPLHF. The CDR3 DNA reads as TGTGCCAGCAGCCTCAGGGTTACATCGTCGGATTCACCCCTCCACTTT.